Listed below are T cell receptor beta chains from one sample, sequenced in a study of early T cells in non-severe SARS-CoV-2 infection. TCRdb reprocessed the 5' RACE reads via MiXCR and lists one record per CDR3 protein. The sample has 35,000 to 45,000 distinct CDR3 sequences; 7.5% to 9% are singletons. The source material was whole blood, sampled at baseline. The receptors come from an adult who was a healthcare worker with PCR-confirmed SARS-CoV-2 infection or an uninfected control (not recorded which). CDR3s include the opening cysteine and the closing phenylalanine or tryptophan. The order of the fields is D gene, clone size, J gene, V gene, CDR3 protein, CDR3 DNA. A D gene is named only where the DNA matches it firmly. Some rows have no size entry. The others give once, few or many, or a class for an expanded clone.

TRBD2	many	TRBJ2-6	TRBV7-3	CASSPRGDSGGWSGANVLTF	TGTGCCAGCAGCCCCCGCGGCGATAGCGGGGGCTGGTCTGGGGCCAACGTCCTGACTTTC
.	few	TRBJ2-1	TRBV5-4	CASSSSTGIEQFF	TGTGCCAGCAGCTCATCAACAGGGATTGAGCAGTTCTTC
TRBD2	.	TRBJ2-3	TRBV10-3	CATETSGGENTQYF	TGTGCCACTGAGACTAGCGGGGGGGAAAATACGCAGTATTTT
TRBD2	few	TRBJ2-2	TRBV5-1	CASSTGLAGDTGELFF	TGCGCCAGCAGCACCGGACTAGCGGGTGATACCGGGGAGCTGTTTTTT
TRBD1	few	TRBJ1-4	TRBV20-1	CSATPGQGVGVNEKLFF	TGCAGTGCAACCCCGGGACAGGGGGTCGGAGTGAATGAAAAACTGTTTTTT
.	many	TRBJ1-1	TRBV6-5	CASSVRFESEAFF	TGTGCCAGCAGTGTCCGCTTCGAGTCTGAAGCTTTCTTT
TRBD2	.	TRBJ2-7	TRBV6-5	CASSGTSGKSYEQYF	TGTGCCAGCAGTGGGACTAGCGGGAAATCCTACGAGCAGTACTTC
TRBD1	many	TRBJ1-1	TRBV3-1	CASSLKGQGLNTEAFF	TGTGCCAGCAGCCTTAAAGGACAGGGACTGAACACTGAAGCTTTCTTT
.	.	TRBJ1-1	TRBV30	CAWSVRRNTEAFF	TGTGCCTGGAGTGTACGGAGGAATACTGAAGCTTTCTTT
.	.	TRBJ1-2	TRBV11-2	CAFLEDKGSRYGYTF	TGTGCCTTCTTGGAGGACAAAGGTTCCCGCTATGGCTACACCTTC
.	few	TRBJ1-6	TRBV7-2	CASSLRFEGNNSPLHF	TGTGCCAGCAGCTTAAGGTTTGAGGGGAATAATTCACCCCTCCACTTT
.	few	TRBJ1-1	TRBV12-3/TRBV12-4	CASSPPGTMNTEAFF	TGTGCCAGCAGCCCCCCGGGAACCATGAACACTGAAGCTTTCTTT
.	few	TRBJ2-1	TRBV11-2	CASSLGPPSYNEQFF	TGTGCCAGCAGCTTGGGACCTCCCTCCTACAATGAGCAGTTCTTC
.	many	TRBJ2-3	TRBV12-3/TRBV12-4	CASSPTSHTQYF	TGTGCCAGCAGCCCTACCTCCCATACGCAGTATTTT
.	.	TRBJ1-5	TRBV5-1	CASSFGGNQPQHF	TGCGCCAGCAGCTTTGGGGGCAATCAGCCCCAGCATTTT
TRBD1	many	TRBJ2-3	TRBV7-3	CASSYGQGKSDTQYF	TGTGCCAGCAGCTACGGACAGGGGAAGTCAGATACGCAGTATTTT